These T cell receptor beta chains were read from a single sample in a study of vaccination and CD4 T cells after COVID-19. TCRdb re-derived calls from the PCR reads in MiXCR, one entry per CDR3 protein. The sample yields about 21,000 distinct CDR3 sequences, approximately 52% seen once. These receptors are not linked to any known antigen. Material: CD4+ T cells from blood, cultured in vitro. These receptors were collected from a human donor who had recovered from COVID-19. Both conserved end residues are part of each CDR3. The D gene is left open where the match is weak. Size is omitted from some rows. Given values are once, few, many or a class for expanded clones.

d_gene	abundance	v_gene	j_gene	CDR3nt	CDR3aa
.	few	TRBV10-3	TRBJ1-2	TGTGCCATCAGACCAGAGACAGCTAACTATGGCTACACCTTC	CAIRPETANYGYTF
.	.	TRBV9	TRBJ2-7	TGTGCCAGCAGCGTCGGGACTGAGACCTACGAGCAGTACTTC	CASSVGTETYEQYF
TRBD1	.	TRBV18	TRBJ1-2	TGTGCCAGCTCACCTCTCTCGGGACAGGAGGACTATGGCTACACCTTC	CASSPLSGQEDYGYTF
.	few	TRBV20-1	TRBJ2-3	TGCAGTGCTAGAGGCCTAGCCCCAGATACGCAGTATTTT	CSARGLAPDTQYF
.	.	TRBV12-1	TRBJ1-4	TGTGCCAGCAGCCCGGGTGACAGGATTAATGAAAAACTGTTTTTT	CASSPGDRINEKLFF
.	.	TRBV10-3	TRBJ1-3	TGTGCCATCAGTGAGTCATACTCGGGGCTGAGCTCTGGAAACACCATATATTTT	CAISESYSGLSSGNTIYF
TRBD1	.	TRBV27	TRBJ1-6	TGTGCCAGCAGTTTAATTCTAGGGGGCGGCTCACCCCTCCACTTT	CASSLILGGGSPLHF
.	.	TRBV28	TRBJ2-7	TGTGCCAGCGGGAAGACAGACTACGAGCAGTACTTC	CASGKTDYEQYF
TRBD1	.	TRBV27	TRBJ1-2	TGTGCCAGCAGTTATTATTCGGGACAGGGGGTCTATGGCTACACCTTC	CASSYYSGQGVYGYTF
.	.	TRBV12-3/TRBV12-4	TRBJ1-3	TGTGCCAGCAGTTCGAGCCCAGGGAGTAACGTCCACACCATATATTTT	CASSSSPGSNVHTIYF
.	.	TRBV24-1	TRBJ2-7	TGTGCCACCAGTGATCCCTCCAGGTACGAGCAGTACTTC	CATSDPSRYEQYF
.	.	TRBV24-1	TRBJ2-1	TGTGCCACCAGTGACTTTGCAGGGGATCCGGGCGTGCGGGAGTCCCGGGATGAGCAGTTCTTC	CATSDFAGDPGVRESRDEQFF
TRBD1	.	TRBV27	TRBJ2-3	TGTGCCAGCAGTTTAATTCAGGGGGCGCGGGATACGCAGTATTTT	CASSLIQGARDTQYF
.	few	TRBV20-1	TRBJ1-2	TGCAGTGCTAGCCCAGAAATAAACTATGGCTACACCTTC	CSASPEINYGYTF
TRBD1	.	TRBV7-6	TRBJ1-4	TGTGCCAGCAGCCCACAGGGGGTTAACGAAAAACTGTTTTTT	CASSPQGVNEKLFF
.	once	TRBV20-1	TRBJ2-1	TGCAGTGCTAGAGGCGGCGGGGCGATCTCCTACAATGAGCAGTTCTTC	CSARGGGAISYNEQFF
TRBD2	few	TRBV20-1	TRBJ2-3	TGCAGTGCTAGAGACGGAGCGGGAGACGCAGATACGCAGTATTTT	CSARDGAGDADTQYF
TRBD2	.	TRBV9	TRBJ2-3	TGTGCCAGCAGCCCTAGAGGTCACGAGCGGGGGGGCTACGGTGATACGCAGTATTTT	CASSPRGHERGGYGDTQYF
.	few	TRBV20-1	TRBJ1-2	TGCAGTGCTGGGGGGGGCAGTGGTGGCTACACCTTC	CSAGGGSGGYTF
TRBD1	.	TRBV10-3	TRBJ2-3	TGTGCCATCGAGCCGGGACAGGGGATTTCAGATACGCAGTATTTT	CAIEPGQGISDTQYF
.	.	TRBV6-2/TRBV6-3	TRBJ1-1	TGTGCCAGCAGTTATTTGATGGGGTTGTATGGGACGAACACTGAAGCTTTCTTT	CASSYLMGLYGTNTEAFF
TRBD1	few	TRBV6-1	TRBJ1-1	TGTGCCAGCAAACTACTAGGGACAGGGGGCGGTATGAACACTGAAGCTTTCTTT	CASKLLGTGGGMNTEAFF
.	.	TRBV12-3/TRBV12-4	TRBJ2-5	TGTGCCAGCAGTGCCTCCTACTCGGAGACCCAGTACTTC	CASSASYSETQYF
.	.	TRBV11-2	TRBJ1-1	TGTGCCAGCAGCTTACTCCCAGGCACTGAAGCTTTCTTT	CASSLLPGTEAFF
.	.	TRBV27	TRBJ1-2	TGTGCCAGCAGTTTAATATCCGGGACTGCCATCTATGGCTACACCTTC	CASSLISGTAIYGYTF
TRBD2	.	TRBV2	TRBJ2-5	TGTGCCAGCAGAGGAGCGGGGGCCCCGCAAGAGACCCAGTACTTC	CASRGAGAPQETQYF
.	.	TRBV6-1	TRBJ1-2	TGTGCCAGCAGTGAAGGGACGGAATACTATGGCTACACCTTC	CASSEGTEYYGYTF
.	.	TRBV7-8	TRBJ2-1	TGTGCCGGCAGCCCCGGGGCGGGGCTTGAGCAGTTCTTC	CAGSPGAGLEQFF